Detailed here is one TCR beta chain. Its antigen is still unknown. At one of its ends the junction is not consistent with the germline gene, which may arise from a read error. The sample belongs to a study of Graves' ophthalmopathy and Graves' hyperthyroidism. Study summary: Hyperthyroidism qualified as stable when ophthalmopathy did not develop within 18 months of follow-up. Notes on the study in general: In blood appeared most of the expanded thyroid clonotypes whose frequency exceeded 0.001.

Other autoimmune disease, uncontrolled infection, pregnancy and lactation led to exclusion. The authors diagnosed from clinical symptoms, serum thyroxine, TRAb, thyroid ultrasound and orbital computed tomography. The CDR3 contains 19 residues. Germline V gene sequence: CDR1 SGHTA, CDR2 FQGNSA. RNA transcripts served as template for amplifying TCR beta CDR3 sequences. HTBI primers served in a first-round RT-PCR, which a second-round multiplex PCR followed. MiXCR was run by TCRdb on the multiplex PCR reads, yielding one entry per CDR3 protein. The data hold around 1.1 million distinct CDR3 sequences, with 35% to 40% observed a single time.

The sequencing sample was made of peripheral blood or thyroid tissue (not recorded which). The chain recombines TRBV7-2 with TRBJ2-2; TRBD2 matches at 12 bases. This receptor was taken from an adult man with Graves' hyperthyroidism. The CDR3 bases are TGTGCCAGCAGCTTAGCCTCGATGCTAGCGGGAGGGAACACCGGGGAGCCGTTTTTT. Protein product: CASSLASMLAGGNTGEPFF.